These T cell receptor beta chains were read from a single sample in a study of identical twins. Using its own MiXCR run on the 5' RACE reads, TCRdb lists one record per CDR3 protein. This repertoire shows 500,000 to 600,000 distinct CDR3 sequences, approximately 22% found once; its top ten account for around 0.91%. These sequences were also reported in another study, on T cells expressing NK-cell markers.

The material sequenced was CD4+ T cells sorted from blood. These receptors all stem from a woman aged 18-30 years in good health. Both conserved end residues are part of each CDR3. A D gene is named only where the DNA matches it firmly. Size is stated for part of the rows, as once, few or many counts, or as a class when the clone is expanded.

>TRBJ2-6|TRBD1|TRBV29-1|few
TGCAGCGCCGGGACAGAATCCTCTGGGGCCAACGTCCTGACTTTC
CSAGTESSGANVLTF
>TRBJ2-5|TRBD2|TRBV6-5|.
TGTGCCAGCAGTTACAGCCTAGCGGGAGAAGAGACCCAGTACTTC
CASSYSLAGEETQYF
>TRBJ2-5|.|TRBV20-1|.
TGCAGTGCTGGTAGCCGGGGCGCCGAGACCCAGTACTTC
CSAGSRGAETQYF
>TRBJ1-1|.|TRBV10-1|.
TGCGCCAGCAGTGCCTCCGCGAACACTGAAGCTTTCTTT
CASSASANTEAFF
>TRBJ2-7|.|TRBV2|.
TGTGCCAGCAGTGAAAGCGGACCTCCATCCTACGAGCAGTACTTC
CASSESGPPSYEQYF
>TRBJ1-6|TRBD1|TRBV11-2|few
TGTGCCAGCCGCAAGGGGGGGGGACAGTATAATTCACCCCTCCACTTT
CASRKGGGQYNSPLHF
>TRBJ2-1|.|TRBV10-2|.
TGCGCCAGCAGTGAGGGATCGTCCAATGAGCAGCTCTTC
CASSEGSSNEQLF
>TRBJ2-3|.|TRBV9|.
TGTGCCAGCAGCGTCAGGGCAGTGAGCACAGATACGCAGTATTTT
CASSVRAVSTDTQYF
>TRBJ2-5|TRBD2|TRBV5-1|few
TGCGCCAGCAGCAAAGGACTAGCGGGGGAAGAGACCCAGTACTTC
CASSKGLAGEETQYF
>TRBJ2-1|.|TRBV18|few
TGTGCCAGCTCACCAAGTAAACCATACAATGAGCAGTTCTTC
CASSPSKPYNEQFF
>TRBJ2-2|.|TRBV5-1|.
TGCGCCAGCAGCGTGATGGGGGGCGTAAACACCGGGGAGCTGTTTTTT
CASSVMGGVNTGELFF
>TRBJ2-2|.|TRBV5-1|.
TGCGCCAGCAGCTCCGACCCGGCCGGGGAGCTGTTTTTT
CASSSDPAGELFF
>TRBJ2-2|TRBD2|TRBV29-1|.
TGCAGCGCAAGACTAGCGGGAGCGGCCGGGGAGCTGTTTTTT
CSARLAGAAGELFF
>TRBJ2-1|TRBD2|TRBV20-1|.
TGCAGTGCCTCGGGACTAGCGACATGGGAGCAGTTCTTC
CSASGLATWEQFF
>TRBJ2-1|.|TRBV7-9|many
TGTGCCAGCAGCTTAGATCTCCAGGGCGGTGAGCAGTTCTTC
CASSLDLQGGEQFF
>TRBJ2-1|.|TRBV4-3|.
TGCGCCAGCAGCCAAGAGCAGTACAATGAGCAGTTCTTC
CASSQEQYNEQFF
>TRBJ2-3|.|TRBV20-1|.
TGCAGTGCTCATGAACCGGGACGCGATACGCAGTATTTT
CSAHEPGRDTQYF
>TRBJ1-5|.|TRBV5-5|many
TGTGCCAGCAGCTTGGAAGTGAGGCAGCCCCAGCATTTT
CASSLEVRQPQHF
>TRBJ2-7|.|TRBV5-1|many
TGCGCCAGCAGCGATAAGGACAGAACCTACGAGCAGTACTTC
CASSDKDRTYEQYF
>TRBJ1-1|.|TRBV20-1|.
TGCAGTGCCCCTCGGGGATTAGGTGCTGAAGCTTTCTTT
CSAPRGLGAEAFF
>TRBJ2-2|.|TRBV6-5|.
TGTGCCAGCAGTTACTCGACCGGCACCGGGGAGCTGTTTTTT
CASSYSTGTGELFF
>TRBJ2-1|TRBD1|TRBV6-1|many
TGTGCCAGCAGTAGACAGGGAAACTCCTACAATGAGCAGTTCTTC
CASSRQGNSYNEQFF
>TRBJ2-3|TRBD2|TRBV5-6|few
TGTGCCAGCAGCTCCTTTGGGCGGGAGTCAACAGATACGCAGTATTTT
CASSSFGRESTDTQYF
>TRBJ2-7|TRBD2|TRBV20-1|.
TGCAGTGCTAGTGGGGCTAGCGGGATGGACATCCACGAGCAGTACTTC
CSASGASGMDIHEQYF
>TRBJ1-5|.|TRBV18|.
TGTGCCAGCTCACCTAACAGAGCACCGAATCAGCCCCAGCATTTT
CASSPNRAPNQPQHF
>TRBJ2-3|.|TRBV15|few
TGTGCCACCAGCAGAGAGAAGGGGGGAAATACGCAGTATTTT
CATSREKGGNTQYF
>TRBJ2-3|TRBD1|TRBV29-1|many
TGCAGCGTTGTGAGGACAGGGAAGGCAGATACGCAGTATTTT
CSVVRTGKADTQYF
>TRBJ2-1|TRBD2|TRBV7-9|.
TGTGCCAGCAGCTCACCGGGACTAGCGGGGGGTAATGAGCAGTTCTTC
CASSSPGLAGGNEQFF